This T cell receptor (beta chain) derives from a study of human T cells and chemical hapten exposure. The wider study: There were per-sample TCR yield variations, arising mainly from small pooled library volume differences.

MiXCR was run by TCRdb on the RACE reads, yielding one entry per CDR3 protein. This table has 140,000 or so distinct CDR3 sequences, 12% appearing once. Germline V gene sequence: CDR1 SGHTA, CDR2 FQGNSA. Trimming removed 1 base from V and 1 base from J, with 11 bases in between. This CDR3 region has 15 residues. Specified time point: patch test 2, 6 weeks after DPC sensitization. Sample treatment: therapeutic diphenylcyclopropenone sensitization with weekly scalp DPC. Blood draws preceded each patch test application. The authors extracted total RNA from unfractionated whole blood. Sequencing was performed on whole blood, taken in connection with sensitization to the hapten diphenylcyclopropenone (DPC). This chain uses TRBV7-2 with TRBJ2-7; D possibly matches TRBD1 or TRBD2 (6 bases each). This sequence originates from a woman aged 50 to 60 with alopecia areata. Some clones in this sample may be carry-over from other donors' samples. CDR3 coding DNA: TGTGCCAGCAGCTTAGGTACAGGGAGGTCCTACGAGCAGTACTTC. Translation: CASSLGTGRSYEQYF.